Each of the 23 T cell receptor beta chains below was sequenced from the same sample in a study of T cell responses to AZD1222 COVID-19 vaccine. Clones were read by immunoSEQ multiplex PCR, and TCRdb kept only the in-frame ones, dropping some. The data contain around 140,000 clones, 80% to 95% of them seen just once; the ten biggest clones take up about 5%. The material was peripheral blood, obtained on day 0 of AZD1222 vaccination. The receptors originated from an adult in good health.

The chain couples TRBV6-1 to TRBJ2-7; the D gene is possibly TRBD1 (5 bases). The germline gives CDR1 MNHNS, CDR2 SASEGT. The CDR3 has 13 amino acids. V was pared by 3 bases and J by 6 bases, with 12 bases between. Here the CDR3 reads CASSDARVGEQYF. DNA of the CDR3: TGTGCCAGCAGTGACGCCAGGGTTGGCGAGCAGTACTTC.

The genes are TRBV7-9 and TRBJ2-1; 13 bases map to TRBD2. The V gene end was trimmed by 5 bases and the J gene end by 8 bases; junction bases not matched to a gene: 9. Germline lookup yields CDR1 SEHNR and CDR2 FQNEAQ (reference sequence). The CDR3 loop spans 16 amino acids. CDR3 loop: CASSPRLAGGGHEQFF. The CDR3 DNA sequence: TGTGCCAGCAGCCCCAGACTAGCGGGAGGAGGGCATGAGCAGTTCTTC.

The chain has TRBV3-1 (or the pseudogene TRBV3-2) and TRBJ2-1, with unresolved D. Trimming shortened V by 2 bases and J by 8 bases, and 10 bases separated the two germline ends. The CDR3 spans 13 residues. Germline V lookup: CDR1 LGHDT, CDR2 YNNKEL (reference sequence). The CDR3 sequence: CASSQKPPDEQFF. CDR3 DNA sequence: TGTGCCAGCAGCCAAAAACCCCCGGATGAGCAGTTCTTC.

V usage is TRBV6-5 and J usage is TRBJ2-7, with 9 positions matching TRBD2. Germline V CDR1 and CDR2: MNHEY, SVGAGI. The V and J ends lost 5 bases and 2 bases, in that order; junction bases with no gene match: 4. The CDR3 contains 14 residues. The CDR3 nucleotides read TGTGCCAGCAGTCAGGGACTAGCTACCTACGAGCAGTACTTC. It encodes CASSQGLATYEQYF.

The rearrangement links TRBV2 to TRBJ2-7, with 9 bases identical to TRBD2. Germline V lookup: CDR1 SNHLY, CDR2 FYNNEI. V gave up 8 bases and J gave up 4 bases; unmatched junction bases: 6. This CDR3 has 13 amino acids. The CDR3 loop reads CASRAGGNYEQYF. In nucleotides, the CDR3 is TGTGCCAGCCGAGCGGGGGGAAATTACGAGCAGTACTTC.

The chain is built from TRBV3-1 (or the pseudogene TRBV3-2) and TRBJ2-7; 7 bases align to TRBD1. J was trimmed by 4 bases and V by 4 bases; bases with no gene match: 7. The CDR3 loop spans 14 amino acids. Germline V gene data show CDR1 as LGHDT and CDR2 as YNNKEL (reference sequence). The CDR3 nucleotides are TGTGCCAGCAGCCGACAGGGAATCGGGTACGAGCAGTACTTC. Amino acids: CASSRQGIGYEQYF.

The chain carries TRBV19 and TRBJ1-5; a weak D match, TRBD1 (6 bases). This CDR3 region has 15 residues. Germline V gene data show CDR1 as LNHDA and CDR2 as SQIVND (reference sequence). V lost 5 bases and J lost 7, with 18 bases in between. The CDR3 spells CASSSLQGSLQPQHF. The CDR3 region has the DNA TGTGCCAGTAGTTCTTTACAGGGTTCGCTACAGCCCCAGCATTTT.

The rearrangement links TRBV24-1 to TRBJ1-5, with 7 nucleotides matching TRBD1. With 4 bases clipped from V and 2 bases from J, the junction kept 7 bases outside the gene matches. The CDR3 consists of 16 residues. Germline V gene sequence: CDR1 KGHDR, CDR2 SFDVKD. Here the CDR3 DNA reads TGTGCCACCAGTGACCAGGGAGGGGGCGGCAATCAGCCCCAGCATTTT. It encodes CATSDQGGGGNQPQHF.

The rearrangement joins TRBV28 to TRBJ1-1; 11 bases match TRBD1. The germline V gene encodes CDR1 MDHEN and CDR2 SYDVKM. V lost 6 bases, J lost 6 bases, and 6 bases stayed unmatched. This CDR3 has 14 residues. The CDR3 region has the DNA TGTGCCAGCAGGCGGACAGGGGGCCTCGCTGAAGCTTTCTTT. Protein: CASRRTGGLAEAFF.

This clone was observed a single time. The CDR3 sequence is CASSTSGNAFF. CDR3 nucleotides: TGTGCCAGCAGCACCAGCGGGAATGCTTTCTTT. The chain couples TRBV6-5 to TRBJ1-1; D gene ambiguous. V was cut by 6 bases and J by 11 bases, with 13 bases left in between. Germline V gives CDR1 MNHEY, CDR2 SVGAGI. This CDR3 is built from 11 residues.

The CDR3: CASSLDGAGTQYF. Here the CDR3 DNA reads TGTGCCAGCAGCTTAGACGGCGCCGGGACCCAGTACTTC. The rearrangement joins TRBV7-9 to TRBJ2-5, with no clear D. Germline lookup yields CDR1 SEHNR and CDR2 FQNEAQ (reference sequence). This CDR3 has 13 amino acids. Trimming removed 1 base at V and 7 bases at J, with 10 bases between.

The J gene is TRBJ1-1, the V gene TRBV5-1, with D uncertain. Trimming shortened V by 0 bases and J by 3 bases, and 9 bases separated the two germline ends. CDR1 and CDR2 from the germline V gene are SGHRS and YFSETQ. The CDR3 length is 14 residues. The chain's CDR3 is CASSLGVADTEAFF. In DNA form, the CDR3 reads TGCGCCAGCAGCTTGGGAGTAGCAGACACTGAAGCTTTCTTT.

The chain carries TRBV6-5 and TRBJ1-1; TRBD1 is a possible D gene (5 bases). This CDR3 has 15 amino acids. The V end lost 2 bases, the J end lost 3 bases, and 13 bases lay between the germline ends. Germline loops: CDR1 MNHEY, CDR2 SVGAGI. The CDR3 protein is CASSYDGGGDTEAFF. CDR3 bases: TGTGCCAGCAGTTACGACGGCGGAGGGGACACTGAAGCTTTCTTT.

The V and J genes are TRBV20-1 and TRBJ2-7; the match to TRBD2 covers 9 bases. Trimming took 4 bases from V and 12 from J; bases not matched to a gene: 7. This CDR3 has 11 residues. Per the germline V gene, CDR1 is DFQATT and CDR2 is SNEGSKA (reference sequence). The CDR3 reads CSAIIAGELYF. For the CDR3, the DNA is TGCAGTGCTATCATAGCGGGGGAATTGTACTTC.

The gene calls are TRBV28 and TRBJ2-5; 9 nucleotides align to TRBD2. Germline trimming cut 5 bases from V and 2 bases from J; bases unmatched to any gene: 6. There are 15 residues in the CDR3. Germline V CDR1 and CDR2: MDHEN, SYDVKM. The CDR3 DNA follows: TGTGCCAGCAGTGCGATCCTAGCGGGACAAGAGACCCAGTACTTC. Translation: CASSAILAGQETQYF.

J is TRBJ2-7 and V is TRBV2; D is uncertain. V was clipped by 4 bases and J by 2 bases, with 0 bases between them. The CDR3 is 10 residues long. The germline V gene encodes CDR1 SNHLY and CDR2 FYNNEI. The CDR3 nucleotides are TGTGCCAGCAGTGCCTACGAGCAGTACTTC. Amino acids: CASSAYEQYF.

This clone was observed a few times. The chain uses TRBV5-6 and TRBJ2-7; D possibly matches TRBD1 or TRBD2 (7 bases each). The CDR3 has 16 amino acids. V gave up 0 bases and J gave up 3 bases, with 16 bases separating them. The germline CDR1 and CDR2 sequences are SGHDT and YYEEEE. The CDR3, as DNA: TGTGCCAGCAGCTTGGGAGGGGGGGACAGTATCTACGAGCAGTACTTC. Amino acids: CASSLGGGDSIYEQYF. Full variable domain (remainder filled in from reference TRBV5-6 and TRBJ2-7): DAGVTQSPTHLIKTRGQQVTLRCSPKSGHDTVSWYQQALGQGPQFIFQYYEEEERQRGNFPDRFSGHQFPNYSSELNVNALLLGDSALYLCASSLGGGDSIYEQYFGPGTRLTVT.

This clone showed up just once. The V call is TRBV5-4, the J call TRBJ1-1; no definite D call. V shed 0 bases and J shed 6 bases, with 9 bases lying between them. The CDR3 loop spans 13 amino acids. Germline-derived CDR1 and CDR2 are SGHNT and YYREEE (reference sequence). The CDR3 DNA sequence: TGTGCCAGCAGCTTGGCCGGAGTAGCTGAAGCTTTCTTT. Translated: CASSLAGVAEAFF.

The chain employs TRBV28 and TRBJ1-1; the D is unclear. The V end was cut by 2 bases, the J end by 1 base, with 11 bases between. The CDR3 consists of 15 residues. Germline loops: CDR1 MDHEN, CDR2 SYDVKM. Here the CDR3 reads CASSLMFRSNTEAFF. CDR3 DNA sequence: TGTGCCAGCAGTTTAATGTTCAGGTCGAACACTGAAGCTTTCTTT.

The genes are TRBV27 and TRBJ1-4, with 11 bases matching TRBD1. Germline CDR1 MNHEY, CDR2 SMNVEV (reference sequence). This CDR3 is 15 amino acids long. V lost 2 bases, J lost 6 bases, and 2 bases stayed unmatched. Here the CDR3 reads CASSLRTGGDEKLFF. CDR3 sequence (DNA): TGTGCCAGCAGTTTACGGACAGGGGGCGATGAAAAACTGTTTTTT.

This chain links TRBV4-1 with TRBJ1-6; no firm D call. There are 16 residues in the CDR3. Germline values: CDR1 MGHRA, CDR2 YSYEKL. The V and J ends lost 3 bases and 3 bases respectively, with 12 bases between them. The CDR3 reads CASSQALGIYNSPLHF. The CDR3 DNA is TGCGCCAGCAGCCAGGCTTTAGGGATCTATAATTCACCCCTCCACTTT.

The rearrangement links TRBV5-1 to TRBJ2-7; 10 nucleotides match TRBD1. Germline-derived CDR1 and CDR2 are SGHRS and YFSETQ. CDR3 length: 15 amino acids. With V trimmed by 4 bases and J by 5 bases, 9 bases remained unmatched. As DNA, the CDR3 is TGCGCCAGCAGCGTAGACCGGGACAGGGGCCACGAGCAGTACTTC. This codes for CASSVDRDRGHEQYF. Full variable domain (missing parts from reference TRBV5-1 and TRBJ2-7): KAGVTQTPRYLIKTRGQQVTLSCSPISGHRSVSWYQQTPGQGLQFLFEYFSETQRNKGNFPGRFSGRQFSNSRSEMNVSTLELGDSALYLCASSVDRDRGHEQYFGPGTRLTVT.

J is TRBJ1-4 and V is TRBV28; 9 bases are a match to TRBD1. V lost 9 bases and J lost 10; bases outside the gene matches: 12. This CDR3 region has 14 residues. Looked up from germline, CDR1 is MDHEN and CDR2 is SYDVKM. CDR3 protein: CASEKPGQGRKLFF. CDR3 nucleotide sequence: TGTGCCAGTGAAAAACCGGGACAGGGACGAAAACTGTTTTTT.